This TCR beta chain was found in a study of T-cell reconstitution after alpha-beta-depleted transplantation in children. It was with unique molecular identifiers that the TCRbeta library was prepared. Each CDR3 protein is one row after TCRdb ran MiXCR on the PCR reads. The sample consists of 500,000 to 650,000 distinct CDR3 sequences, over 10% of them appearing once. Study results and caveats: Reports say that about two months after transplant, the alpha-beta T cells came out of several hundred graft clones that had expanded. Diversity and T-cell counts at one year after transplant derived mostly from new T cells.

The CDR3 has 14 residues. The germline gives CDR1 ENHRY, CDR2 SYGVKD. The V end lost 6 bases, the J end lost 1 base, and 12 bases lay between the germline ends. A few counts support this clonotype. What it binds is unknown. The clonotype originates from a male patient aged 5 to 17 who had a stem cell transplant for acute myeloid leukemia, so the T cells may come from the graft donor. This specimen was PBMCs, mostly from graft donor cells, taken 360 days after TCRalphabeta/CD19-depleted stem cell transplant. This chain uses TRBV10-3 with TRBJ2-5, with D unresolved. CDR3 sequence (DNA): TGTGCCATCAGCCCTCCCGATCGCCAAGAGACCCAGTACTTC. It is translated as CAISPPDRQETQYF.